The next 31 T cell receptor beta chains were all read from a single sample in a study of blood T cell repertoires in COVID-19. Some clones are missing from TCRdb's copy, which holds only in-frame ones; the method was immunoSEQ multiplex PCR. The table lists more than 300,000 clones, around 89% of them singletons. The sequencing input was PBMCs or T cells enriched from blood (not recorded which). Receptors originate from a woman younger than 30 who had recovered from COVID-19.

The rearrangement joins TRBV10-3 to TRBJ1-2, with a possible D match to TRBD1 (6 bases). Germline CDR1 and CDR2: ENHRY and SYGVKD. Trimming took 4 bases from V and 0 from J, leaving 15 bases between them. CDR3 length equals 16 residues. The chain's CDR3 is CAISGSGTSSNYGYTF. CDR3 coding DNA: TGTGCCATCAGTGGATCCGGGACATCTTCTAACTATGGCTACACCTTC.

This clone appeared a single time. The chain joins TRBV5-6 to TRBJ1-5; a weak D match, TRBD1 (5 bases). This CDR3 is built from 16 residues. Germline V CDR1 and CDR2: SGHDT, YYEEEE. V was clipped by 4 bases and J by 4 bases, with 18 bases between them. CDR3 sequence (DNA): TGTGCCAGCAGCCAGGGCCCGTGGGCCGTAAATCAGCCCCAGCATTTT. It yields the protein CASSQGPWAVNQPQHF.

The chain links TRBV4-1 to TRBJ2-3, with 7 nucleotides matching TRBD1. CDR1 MGHRA and CDR2 YSYEKL come from the germline V gene. Trimming cost V 3 bases and J 0 bases; bases outside gene matches: 3. The CDR3 sequence is 15 residues long. The CDR3 nucleotides are TGCGCCAGCAGCCAGGGACAGACAAGCACAGATACGCAGTATTTT. Translating it yields CASSQGQTSTDTQYF.

The chain uses TRBV9 and TRBJ2-3; 15 bases match TRBD2. The CDR3 runs to 17 residues. Germline trimming cut 4 bases from V and 4 bases from J; bases unmatched to any gene: 7. Germline CDR1 is SGDLS and CDR2 is YYNGEE. CDR3 residues: CASSSGTSGGPADTQYF. The CDR3 DNA sequence: TGTGCCAGCAGCTCCGGGACTAGCGGGGGGCCAGCAGATACGCAGTATTTT.

The rearrangement uses TRBV19 and TRBJ1-2, with unresolved D. Trimming took 5 bases from V and 5 from J, leaving 12 bases between them. Germline CDR1 LNHDA, CDR2 SQIVND (reference sequence). This CDR3 is 13 amino acids long. CDR3 in amino acids: CASSPVREYGYTF. The CDR3 region has the DNA TGTGCCAGTAGTCCTGTAAGGGAGTATGGCTACACCTTC.

The J gene is TRBJ2-2, the V gene TRBV6-1; D might be TRBD1 (6 bases). Trimming cost V 7 bases and J 3 bases, with 15 bases left between them. This CDR3 contains 15 residues. Germline loops: CDR1 MNHNS, CDR2 SASEGT. The CDR3 here is CASIHQGRDTGELFF. DNA for the CDR3: TGTGCCAGCATTCACCAGGGGCGCGACACCGGGGAGCTGTTTTTT.

J is TRBJ1-6 and V is TRBV9; 12 nucleotides align to TRBD1. Germline V CDR1 and CDR2: SGDLS, YYNGEE. There are 13 residues in the CDR3. The V and J ends lost 4 bases and 13 bases, in that order; junction bases with no gene match: 3. The CDR3 is CASSPGQGAPLHF. Written as DNA, the CDR3 is TGTGCCAGCAGCCCGGGACAGGGGGCTCCCCTCCACTTT.

This clone has only one observation. The genes are TRBV4-1 and TRBJ2-4, with D possibly matching TRBD2 (6 bases). Germline CDR1 is MGHRA and CDR2 is YSYEKL. There are 15 residues in the CDR3. V lost 0 bases to trimming and J lost 7 bases, with 13 bases between them. The CDR3 protein is CASSQELGGVNIQYF. The CDR3 DNA sequence: TGCGCCAGCAGCCAAGAGCTCGGAGGGGTGAACATTCAGTACTTC.

V and J are TRBV7-9 and TRBJ1-1; possible D gene TRBD1, 6 bases. CDR1 SEHNR and CDR2 FQNEAQ come from the germline V gene (reference sequence). Trimming cost V 5 bases and J 4 bases, with 17 bases left between them. The CDR3 has 15 amino acids. This CDR3 is CASSRAVLGATEAFF. CDR3 nucleotide sequence: TGTGCCAGCAGCCGGGCCGTATTGGGGGCCACTGAAGCTTTCTTT.

This clone was seen once. This chain uses TRBV6-1 with TRBJ1-3; unclear D gene. Looked up from germline, CDR1 is MNHNS and CDR2 is SASEGT. V gave up 1 base and J gave up 4 bases, with 5 bases separating them. The CDR3 contains 13 residues. CDR3 loop: CASSEELGNTIYF. CDR3 coding DNA: TGTGCCAGCAGTGAAGAACTGGGAAACACCATATATTTT.

The V call is TRBV30, the J call TRBJ2-3; D is ambiguous. The germline V gene encodes CDR1 GTSNPN and CDR2 SVGIG (reference sequence). Trimming stripped 4 bases from V and 1 base from J, with 9 bases between. The CDR3 contains 13 residues. The CDR3 coding sequence is TGTGCCTGGATACACCGGGGCACAGATACGCAGTATTTT. Its translation: CAWIHRGTDTQYF.

The J gene is TRBJ1-1, the V gene TRBV6-5; TRBD1 might be the D (5 bases). This CDR3 contains 14 residues. V was trimmed by 4 bases and J by 5 bases, leaving 14 bases between them. CDR1 is MNHEY, CDR2 SVGAGI, per germline. The CDR3 region has the DNA TGTGCCAGCAGTTGGCCCGGGGGAGGGACTGAAGCTTTCTTT. It translates to CASSWPGGGTEAFF.

This clone occurred a few times. The chain links TRBV6-5 to TRBJ2-7, with 12 bases lining up with TRBD2. Germline CDR1 and CDR2: MNHEY and SVGAGI. The CDR3 loop spans 15 amino acids. V dropped 7 bases and J dropped 5; count of bases not matched to a gene: 9. For the CDR3, the DNA is TGTGCCAGCAAAAGGCTAGCGGGGGGGCCGGACGAGCAGTACTTC. As protein: CASKRLAGGPDEQYF.

V gene TRBV5-1 combines with J gene TRBJ2-1; TRBD1 aligns across 7 bases. In germline, CDR1 is SGHRS, CDR2 YFSETQ. V was clipped by 3 bases and J by 5 bases; unmatched bases: 5. The CDR3 consists of 14 residues. CDR3 sequence (DNA): TGCGCCAGCAGCTGGGGGACAGACAACAATGAGCAGTTCTTC. Translation: CASSWGTDNNEQFF.

This chain links TRBV30 with TRBJ1-1; TRBD1 agrees at 7 bases. J gave up 3 bases and V 4 bases, and 5 bases lay outside the gene matches. Germline CDR1 and CDR2: GTSNPN and SVGIG (reference sequence). The CDR3 consists of 13 residues. The CDR3 DNA follows: TGTGCCTGGACCCAGGGACAGTACACTGAAGCTTTCTTT. Protein product: CAWTQGQYTEAFF.

The chain recombines TRBV4-1 with TRBJ2-3; 7 positions match TRBD1. This CDR3 has 16 amino acids. Germline trimming cut 4 bases from V and 2 bases from J; bases unmatched to any gene: 9. Germline lookup yields CDR1 MGHRA and CDR2 YSYEKL. CDR3 sequence (DNA): TGCGCCAGCAGCCCAACGCCGGGACAGCACACAGATACGCAGTATTTT. Residues: CASSPTPGQHTDTQYF.

The rearrangement links TRBV5-1 to TRBJ2-1, with 7 positions matching TRBD2. Trimming took 4 bases from V and 0 from J; bases not matched to a gene: 10. The CDR3 is made up of 17 amino acids. Germline lookup yields CDR1 SGHRS and CDR2 YFSETQ. The CDR3 DNA sequence: TGCGCCAGCAGCCGGGTTAGGGAGCGGGGCTCCTACAATGAGCAGTTCTTC. Translated: CASSRVRERGSYNEQFF.

The chain carries TRBV4-1 and TRBJ2-7; D is possibly TRBD1 (6 bases). V dropped 2 bases and J dropped 0 bases, with 23 bases sitting between them. This CDR3 has 19 residues. Germline assignment: CDR1 MGHRA and CDR2 YSYEKL. CDR3 sequence: CASSQNAANEGHISYEQYF. CDR3 DNA sequence: TGCGCCAGCAGCCAAAACGCCGCGAATGAGGGACACATCTCCTACGAGCAGTACTTC.

This clone was observed a single time. The chain's CDR3 is CAWTLPGAEETQYF. CDR3 coding DNA: TGTGCCTGGACTTTACCAGGGGCGGAAGAGACCCAGTACTTC. This sequence joins TRBV30 and TRBJ2-5; tentatively, D is TRBD1 (6 bases). The CDR3 has 14 amino acids. Trimming took 4 bases from V and 3 from J, leaving 15 bases between them. The germline V gene encodes CDR1 GTSNPN and CDR2 SVGIG (reference sequence).

The V gene is TRBV7-9, the J gene TRBJ1-2, with 7 bases lining up with TRBD1. The CDR3 runs 14 residues. CDR1 SEHNR and CDR2 FQNEAQ come from the germline V gene (reference sequence). Losses at the gene ends were 10 bases for V and 1 base for J; bases not matched to a gene: 9. The CDR3 loop reads CAILTGDRNYGYTF. The CDR3 DNA reads TGTGCCATTCTTACAGGGGACCGTAACTATGGCTACACCTTC.

The chain combines TRBV6-5 with TRBJ1-1, with D tentatively TRBD1 (6 bases). The V gene lost 2 bases and the J gene lost 4 bases, with 17 bases spanning the gap. CDR3 length equals 16 residues. From germline, CDR1 is MNHEY and CDR2 SVGAGI. The CDR3 bases are TGTGCCAGCAGTTACGCTCCCCCAGGGGCCGCCACTGAAGCTTTCTTT. Amino acid sequence: CASSYAPPGAATEAFF.

V is TRBV13 and J is TRBJ2-7; 7 bases line up with TRBD1. Trimming cost V 3 bases and J 3 bases; bases outside gene matches: 5. The germline V gene has CDR1 PRHDT and CDR2 FYEKMQ (reference sequence). The CDR3 loop spans 14 amino acids. This CDR3 is CASSLGDSDYEQYF. The CDR3, as DNA: TGTGCCAGCAGCTTGGGGGACAGCGACTACGAGCAGTACTTC.

The V and J genes are TRBV6-6 and TRBJ1-1; unclear D gene. This CDR3 spans 16 amino acids. V was pared by 0 bases and J by 1 base, with 12 bases between. The V gene's germline CDR1 is MNHNY and CDR2 SVGAGI (reference sequence). The CDR3 protein is CASSYSILQTNTEAFF. CDR3 DNA sequence: TGTGCCAGCAGTTACTCGATCCTACAGACGAACACTGAAGCTTTCTTT.

V gene TRBV4-1 combines with J gene TRBJ2-5; TRBD1 aligns across 8 bases. The CDR3 loop spans 16 amino acids. Germline V gene sequence: CDR1 MGHRA, CDR2 YSYEKL. Germline trimming cut 0 bases from V and 6 bases from J; bases unmatched to any gene: 9. CDR3 sequence reads: CASSQDGGQGRKTQYF. DNA of the CDR3: TGCGCCAGCAGCCAAGACGGTGGACAGGGTCGCAAGACCCAGTACTTC.

This sequence joins TRBV24-1 and TRBJ1-5; no reliable D call. Germline lookup yields CDR1 KGHDR and CDR2 SFDVKD. Trimming left V 5 bases short and J 1 base short, with 8 bases between. The CDR3 extends over 14 amino acids. CDR3 sequence: CATSAPLSNQPQHF. The CDR3 DNA reads as TGTGCCACCAGTGCCCCCCTGAGCAATCAGCCCCAGCATTTT.

This clone was detected only once. The CDR3: CASRDSDYNEKLFF. DNA of the CDR3: TGTGCCAGCAGGGACAGCGACTATAATGAAAAACTGTTTTTT. V is TRBV2 and J is TRBJ1-4; weak D call: TRBD1 (6 bases). Germline lookup yields CDR1 SNHLY and CDR2 FYNNEI. CDR3 length equals 14 residues. The ends were cut back, 6 bases at V and 4 bases at J, with 12 bases in the middle. The entire variable domain, with the rest obtained from reference TRBV2 and TRBJ1-4, is as follows: EPEVTQTPSHQVTQMGQEVILRCVPISNHLYFYWYRQILGQKVEFLVSFYNNEISEKSEIFDDQFSVERPDGSNFTLKIRSTKLEDSAMYFCASRDSDYNEKLFFGSGTQLSVL.

This chain connects TRBV29-1 to TRBJ2-7; TRBD1 is a possible D gene (6 bases). V lost 6 bases, J lost 0 bases, and 12 bases lay in between. CDR3 length: 13 amino acids. The germline gives CDR1 SQVTM, CDR2 ANQGSEA. CDR3 amino acids: CSVWDTSSYEQYF. The CDR3 DNA follows: TGCAGCGTATGGGACACGAGCTCCTACGAGCAGTACTTC.

This chain links TRBV27 with TRBJ2-7; maybe TRBD1 (6 bases). This CDR3 has 13 amino acids. V was shortened by 6 bases and J by 0 bases, with 9 bases between the two germline ends. In germline, CDR1 is MNHEY, CDR2 SMNVEV (reference sequence). The CDR3, as DNA: TGTGCCAGCAGCCGAGGGGGCTCCTACGAGCAGTACTTC. Translating it yields CASSRGGSYEQYF.

The chain couples TRBV3-1 (or the pseudogene TRBV3-2) to TRBJ2-1; D call uncertain. The CDR3 is 11 residues long. Per the germline V gene, CDR1 is LGHDT and CDR2 is YNNKEL (reference sequence). Trimming shortened V by 4 bases and J by 7 bases, and 5 bases separated the two germline ends. The CDR3 region is CASSLRNEQFF. Written as DNA, the CDR3 is TGTGCCAGCAGCCTCAGGAATGAGCAGTTCTTC.

This clone has only a few counts. The genes are TRBV5-4 and TRBJ2-2; a possible D gene is TRBD2 (5 bases). CDR3 size: 15 residues. The V and J ends lost 3 bases and 3 bases respectively, with 12 bases between them. CDR1 is SGHNT and CDR2 is YYREEE in the germline V gene (reference sequence). CDR3 sequence reads: CASSWVSADTGELFF. The CDR3 region has the DNA TGTGCCAGCAGCTGGGTTAGCGCGGACACCGGGGAGCTGTTTTTT.

The chain has TRBV29-1 and TRBJ2-6, with D hard to call. V dropped 2 bases and J dropped 2 bases, with 10 bases sitting between them. CDR1 is SQVTM, CDR2 ANQGSEA, per germline. This CDR3 comprises 15 residues. CDR3 sequence (DNA): TGCAGCGTTGAAATTATACCAGCTGGGGCCAACGTCCTGACTTTC. Amino acids: CSVEIIPAGANVLTF.